The 17 T cell receptor beta chains in this list originate from one sample, sequenced in a study of breast tumors, draining lymph nodes, adjacent tissues. Axillary draining lymph nodes of breast cancer patients supplied the node samples. TCRdb reprocessed the multiplex PCR reads via MiXCR and lists one record per CDR3 protein. This sample has about 200,000 distinct CDR3 sequences, with 25% to 40% found just once. Input material: axillary lymph node tissue. Receptors originate from a female donor with breast cancer. Some clones in this sample may be carry-over from other donors' samples.

This clonotype has a count of ten or more. V gene TRBV5-1 combines with J gene TRBJ2-2; TRBD2 agrees at 7 bases. Germline V lookup: CDR1 SGHRS, CDR2 YFSETQ. V dropped 10 bases and J dropped 1; count of bases not matched to a gene: 16. This CDR3 contains 17 residues. CDR3 sequence (DNA): TGCGCCCAAGACCGTGGGGGGGAACCGTTGAACACCGGGGAGCTGTTTTTT. It is translated as CAQDRGGEPLNTGELFF.

CDR3 DNA: TGCGCCAGCAGGGCTGGACTAGCGGGGACCCCAGGGGACGAGCAGTACTTC. It encodes CASRAGLAGTPGDEQYF. The chain links TRBV5-1 to TRBJ2-7; the match to TRBD2 covers 12 bases. There are 17 residues in the CDR3. The V gene end was trimmed by 5 bases and the J gene end by 5 bases; junction bases not matched to a gene: 14. Germline values: CDR1 SGHRS, CDR2 YFSETQ.

Comments on this clonotype: A much larger clone differs from this one at a single base, so this may be a read error. The rearrangement uses TRBV7-8 and TRBJ2-3; 9 bases are shared with TRBD2. The CDR3 extends over 17 amino acids. Per germline, CDR1 SGHVS and CDR2 FQNEAQ. CDR3 coding DNA: TGTGCCAGCAGCTTCCGCGGGGGGGCGGTGAGCACAGATCCGCAGTATTTT. This encodes CASSFRGGAVSTDPQYF.

In the case of this clonotype: This sequence may be a read error, since a much larger clone differs from it by one base. J is TRBJ2-7 and V is TRBV6-2 or TRBV6-3; D not resolved. This CDR3 is built from 12 residues. Per the germline V gene, CDR1 is MNHEY and CDR2 is SVGEGT. The DNA of the CDR3 is TGTGCCAGCAGTCACTCGCAGGACGAGCAGTACTTC. It encodes CASSHSQDEQYF.

Concerning this clonotype: The CDR3 does not close with the conserved phenylalanine or tryptophan, likely indicating a read error. The chain combines TRBV20-1 with TRBJ1-2; D possibly corresponds to TRBD1 (6 bases). The V gene's germline CDR1 is DFQATT and CDR2 SNEGSKA (reference sequence). This CDR3 region has 12 residues. The CDR3 DNA follows: TGCAGTGCCCCGACAGGCCACTACGGCTACACCTCC. Its translation: CSAPTGHYGYTS.

This clonotype was counted many times. V and J are TRBV7-8 and TRBJ2-1; 11 nucleotides align to TRBD1. The junction had 5 bases not matched to a gene; V was cut back by 8 bases and J by 8 bases. CDR1 and CDR2 from the germline V gene are SGHVS and FQNEAQ. The CDR3 is 13 amino acids. The CDR3, as DNA: TGTGCCAGCGGCCGGACAGGGGGCCATGAGCAGTTCTTC. Its translation: CASGRTGGHEQFF.

This clonotype was observed many times. The chain employs TRBV4-3 and TRBJ2-1; 8 bases are a match to TRBD2. CDR1 LGHNA and CDR2 YSLEER come from the germline V gene. The CDR3 consists of 15 residues. J was trimmed by 8 bases and V by 3 bases; bases with no gene match: 9. This chain's CDR3 is CASSHSGTRGDEQFF. The CDR3 bases are TGCGCCAGCAGCCACTCCGGGACTAGGGGCGATGAGCAGTTCTTC.

This clonotype has more than one count but fewer than ten. The V call is TRBV20-1, the J call TRBJ2-2, with 8 bases aligning to TRBD2. The CDR3 consists of 17 residues. CDR1 and CDR2 from the germline V gene are DFQATT and SNEGSKA (reference sequence). Trimming removed 0 bases from V and 3 bases from J; junction bases left unmatched: 9. CDR3 in amino acids: CSARDTSGRADTGELFF. The CDR3 DNA reads as TGCAGTGCTAGAGATACTTCCGGGAGGGCCGACACCGGGGAGCTGTTTTTT.

The V call is TRBV4-2, the J call TRBJ1-1; 9 nucleotides line up with TRBD1. Germline assignment: CDR1 LGHNA and CDR2 YNFKEQ. The CDR3 sequence is 14 residues long. Unmatched junction bases numbered 3, after V lost 1 base and J lost 6 bases. Here the CDR3 reads CASSQGQGVPEAFF. The CDR3, as DNA: TGTGCCAGCAGCCAAGGACAGGGGGTCCCTGAAGCTTTCTTT.

This clonotype was counted a few times. The chain combines TRBV13 with TRBJ2-5, with TRBD1 matching over 7 bases. V lost 4 bases, J lost 4 bases, and 12 bases stayed unmatched. There are 16 residues in the CDR3. In germline, CDR1 is PRHDT, CDR2 FYEKMQ (reference sequence). The CDR3 DNA sequence: TGTGCCAGCAGCTCCCCCGAAGGGGGCTCCCGAGAGACCCAGTACTTC. This codes for CASSSPEGGSRETQYF. The full variable domain, completed using reference TRBV13 and TRBJ2-5, is AAGVIQSPRHLIKEKRETATLKCYPIPRHDTVYWYQQGPGQDPQFLISFYEKMQSDKGSIPDRFSAQQFSDYHSELNMSSLELGDSALYFCASSSPEGGSRETQYFGPGTRLLVL.

This clonotype was seen repeatedly, ten times or more. The chain combines TRBV6-2 or TRBV6-3 with TRBJ2-7; possible D gene TRBD2, 5 bases. The germline V gene has CDR1 MNHEY and CDR2 SVGEGT. This CDR3 spans 13 amino acids. V was cut by 2 bases and J by 5 bases, with 10 bases left in between. Here the CDR3 reads CASSYPRRNEQYF. In DNA form, the CDR3 reads TGTGCCAGCAGTTACCCTAGGAGGAACGAGCAGTACTTC.

This clonotype appeared many times. The chain recombines TRBV5-1 with TRBJ2-1; possible D gene TRBD1, 7 bases. In germline, CDR1 is SGHRS, CDR2 YFSETQ. V gave up 0 bases and J gave up 5 bases, with 15 bases separating them. The CDR3 runs 16 residues. CDR3 in amino acids: CASSLDGGGRNNEQFF. CDR3 bases: TGCGCCAGCAGCTTGGATGGAGGGGGCCGGAACAATGAGCAGTTCTTC.

The sample holds many counts of this clonotype. The chain couples TRBV5-6 to TRBJ2-3; tentative D call: TRBD2 (6 bases). The V end was cut by 4 bases, the J end by 7 bases, with 10 bases between. This CDR3 comprises 12 residues. Germline loops: CDR1 SGHDT, CDR2 YYEEEE. The CDR3 is CASSPGGNTQYF. CDR3 in DNA: TGTGCCAGCAGCCCCGGCGGGAATACGCAGTATTTT.

The genes are TRBV18 and TRBJ2-2; D is tentatively TRBD1 or TRBD2 (6 bases each). V shed 2 bases and J shed 4 bases, with 11 bases lying between them. The CDR3 has 15 amino acids. Germline values: CDR1 KGHSH, CDR2 LQKENI. The CDR3 sequence: CASSPGGGPTGELFF. The CDR3 coding sequence is TGTGCCAGCTCACCAGGAGGGGGGCCCACCGGGGAGCTGTTTTTT. The whole variable domain, filled in from reference TRBV18 and TRBJ2-2, reads NAGVMQNPRHLVRRRGQEARLRCSPMKGHSHVYWYRQLPEEGLKFMVYLQKENIIDESGMPKERFSAEFPKEGPSILRIQQVVRGDSAAYFCASSPGGGPTGELFFGEGSRLTVL.

The V gene is TRBV7-3, the J gene TRBJ2-3; 10 nucleotides match TRBD2. V shed 0 bases and J 4 bases; nucleotides not matched to a gene: 7. Per the germline V gene, CDR1 is SGHTA and CDR2 is FQGTGA. This CDR3 has 17 amino acids. CDR3 bases: TGTGCCAGCAGCTTAACGGGGGCTAGCGGGAGACCAGATACGCAGTATTTT. It codes for CASSLTGASGRPDTQYF.

This clonotype was seen only a few times. V and J are TRBV19 and TRBJ1-5, with D perhaps matching TRBD1 (6 bases). Germline CDR1 is LNHDA and CDR2 is SQIVND (reference sequence). This CDR3 is built from 17 residues. Trimming stripped 9 bases from V and 4 bases from J, with 25 bases between. CDR3 loop: CASSGPPRDRMNQPQHF. CDR3 DNA sequence: TGTGCCAGCAGTGGCCCCCCCCGCGACAGGATGAATCAGCCCCAGCATTTT.

The chain uses TRBV20-1 and TRBJ1-1; D unresolved. CDR1 and CDR2 (germline): DFQATT, SNEGSKA (reference sequence). CDR3 length equals 12 residues. V lost 5 bases, J lost 4 bases, and 11 bases lay in between. CDR3 DNA: TGCAGTGCTGGGATGGTGGGCACTGAAGCTTTCTTT. This encodes CSAGMVGTEAFF.